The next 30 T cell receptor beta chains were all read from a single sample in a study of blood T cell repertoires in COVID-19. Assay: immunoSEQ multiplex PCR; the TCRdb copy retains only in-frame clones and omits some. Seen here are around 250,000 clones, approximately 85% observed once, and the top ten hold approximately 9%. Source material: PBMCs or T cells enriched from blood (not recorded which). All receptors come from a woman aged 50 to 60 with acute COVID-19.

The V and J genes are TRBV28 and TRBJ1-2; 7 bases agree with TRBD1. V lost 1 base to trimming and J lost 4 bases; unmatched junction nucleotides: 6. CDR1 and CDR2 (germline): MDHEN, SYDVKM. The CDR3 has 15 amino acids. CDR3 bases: TGTGCCAGCAGTTTATCCAGGGGGGTCTTCTATGGCTACACCTTC. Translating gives CASSLSRGVFYGYTF.

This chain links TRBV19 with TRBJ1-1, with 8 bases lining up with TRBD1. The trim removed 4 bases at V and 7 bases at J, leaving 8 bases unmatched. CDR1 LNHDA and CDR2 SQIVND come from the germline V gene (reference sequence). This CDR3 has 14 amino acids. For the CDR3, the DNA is TGTGCCAGTAGTACGACAGGGGCGAAGAATGAAGCTTTCTTT. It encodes CASSTTGAKNEAFF.

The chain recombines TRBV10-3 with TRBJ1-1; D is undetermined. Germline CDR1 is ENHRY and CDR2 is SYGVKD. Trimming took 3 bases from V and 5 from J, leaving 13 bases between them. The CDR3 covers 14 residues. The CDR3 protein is CAISEWTGGTEAFF. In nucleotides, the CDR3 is TGTGCCATCAGTGAATGGACGGGCGGGACTGAAGCTTTCTTT.

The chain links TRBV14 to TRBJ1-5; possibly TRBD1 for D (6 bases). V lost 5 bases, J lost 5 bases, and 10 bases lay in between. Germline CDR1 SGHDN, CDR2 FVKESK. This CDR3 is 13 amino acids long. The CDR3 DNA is TGTGCCAGCAGCAGGGACATTTATCAGCCCCAGCATTTT. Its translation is CASSRDIYQPQHF.

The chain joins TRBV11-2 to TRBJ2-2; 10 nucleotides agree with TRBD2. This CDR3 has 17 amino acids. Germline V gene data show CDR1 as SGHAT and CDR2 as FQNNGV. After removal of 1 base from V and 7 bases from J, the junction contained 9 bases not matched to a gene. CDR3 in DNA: TGTGCCAGCAGCTTAGTAGGACTAGCGGCCCCCGGCGGGGAGCTGTTTTTT. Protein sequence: CASSLVGLAAPGGELFF.

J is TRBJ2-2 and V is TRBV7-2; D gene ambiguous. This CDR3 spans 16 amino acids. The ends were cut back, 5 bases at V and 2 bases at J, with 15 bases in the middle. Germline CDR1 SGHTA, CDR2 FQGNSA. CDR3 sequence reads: CASSLDSYGNTGELFF. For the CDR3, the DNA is TGTGCCAGCAGCCTCGACTCTTACGGCAACACCGGGGAGCTGTTTTTT.

The CDR3 loop is CASSVGQRGSQETQYF. CDR3 in DNA: TGTGCCAGCAGCGTCGGGCAGCGGGGGAGCCAAGAGACCCAGTACTTC. The chain uses TRBV9 and TRBJ2-5, with 8 positions matching TRBD2. The germline gives CDR1 SGDLS, CDR2 YYNGEE. The ends lost 2 bases at V and 1 base at J; junction bases unmatched: 7. CDR3 length: 16 residues.

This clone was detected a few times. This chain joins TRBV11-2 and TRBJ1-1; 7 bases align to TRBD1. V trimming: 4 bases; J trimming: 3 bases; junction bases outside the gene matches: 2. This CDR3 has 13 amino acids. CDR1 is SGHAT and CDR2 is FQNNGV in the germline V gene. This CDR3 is CASSSRGDTEAFF. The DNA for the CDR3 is TGTGCCAGCAGCTCCAGGGGGGACACTGAAGCTTTCTTT.

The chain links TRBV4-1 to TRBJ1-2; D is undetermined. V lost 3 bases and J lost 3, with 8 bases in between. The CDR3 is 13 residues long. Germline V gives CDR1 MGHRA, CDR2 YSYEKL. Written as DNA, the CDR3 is TGCGCCAGCAGCCAGGGCTTGGACTATGGCTACACCTTC. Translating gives CASSQGLDYGYTF.

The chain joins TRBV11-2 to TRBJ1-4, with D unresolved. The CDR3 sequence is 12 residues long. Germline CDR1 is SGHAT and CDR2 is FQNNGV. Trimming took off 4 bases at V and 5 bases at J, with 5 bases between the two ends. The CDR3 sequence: CASSSLNEKLFF. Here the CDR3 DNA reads TGTGCCAGCAGCTCCCTAAATGAAAAACTGTTTTTT. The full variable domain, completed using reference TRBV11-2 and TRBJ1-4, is EAGVAQSPRYKIIEKRQSVAFWCNPISGHATLYWYQQILGQGPKLLIQFQNNGVVDDSQLPKDRFSAERLKGVDSTLKIQPAKLEDSAVYLCASSSLNEKLFFGSGTQLSVL.

In DNA, the CDR3 is TGTGCCAGCGGGGCGGGGGGGAGAGATACGCAGTATTTT. Amino acids: CASGAGGRDTQYF. V and J are TRBV7-8 and TRBJ2-3; 9 nucleotides align to TRBD2. V lost 8 bases and J lost 5; bases outside the gene matches: 5. Germline V lookup: CDR1 SGHVS, CDR2 FQNEAQ. The CDR3 covers 13 residues.

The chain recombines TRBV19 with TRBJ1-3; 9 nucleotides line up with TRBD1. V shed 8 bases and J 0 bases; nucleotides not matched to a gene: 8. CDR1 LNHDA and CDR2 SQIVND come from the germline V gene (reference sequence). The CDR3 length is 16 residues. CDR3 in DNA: TGTGCCAGTCAACCCGGGACAGGGTCCTCTGGAAACACCATATATTTT. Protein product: CASQPGTGSSGNTIYF.

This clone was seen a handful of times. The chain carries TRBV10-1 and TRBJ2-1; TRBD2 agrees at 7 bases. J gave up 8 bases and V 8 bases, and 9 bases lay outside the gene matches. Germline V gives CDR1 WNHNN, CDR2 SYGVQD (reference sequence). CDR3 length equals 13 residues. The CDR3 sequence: CASGGDNSHEQFF. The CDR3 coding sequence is TGCGCCAGCGGGGGGGATAATAGCCATGAGCAGTTCTTC.

The CDR3 DNA reads as TGTGCCAGCAGCTTAAATTTCAGACAGCCGAACACTGAAGCTTTCTTT. This translates into CASSLNFRQPNTEAFF. The chain carries TRBV7-8 and TRBJ1-1; weak D call: TRBD1 (5 bases). The CDR3 is 16 residues long. Looked up from germline, CDR1 is SGHVS and CDR2 is FQNEAQ. With 2 bases removed from V and 1 base from J, the gap between germline ends came to 14 bases. The full variable domain, with the rest looked up from reference TRBV7-8 and TRBJ1-1, is GAGVSQSPRYKVAKRGQDVALRCDPISGHVSLFWYQQALGQGPEFLTYFQNEAQLDKSGLPSDRFFAERPEGSVSTLKIQRTQQEDSAVYLCASSLNFRQPNTEAFFGQGTRLTVV.

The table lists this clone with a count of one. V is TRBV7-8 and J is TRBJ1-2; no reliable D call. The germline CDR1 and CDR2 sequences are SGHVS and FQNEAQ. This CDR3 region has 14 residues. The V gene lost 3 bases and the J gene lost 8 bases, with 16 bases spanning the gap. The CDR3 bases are TGTGCCAGCAGCTTGACGGATCCAGCCGGGGGCTACACCTTC. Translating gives CASSLTDPAGGYTF.

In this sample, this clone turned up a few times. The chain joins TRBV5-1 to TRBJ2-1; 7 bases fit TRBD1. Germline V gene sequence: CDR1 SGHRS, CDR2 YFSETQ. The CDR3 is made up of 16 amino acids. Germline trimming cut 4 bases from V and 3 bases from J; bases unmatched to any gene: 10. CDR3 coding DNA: TGCGCCAGCAGCCCCGGTCCGGCAGGGGGCTACAATGAGCAGTTCTTC. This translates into CASSPGPAGGYNEQFF.

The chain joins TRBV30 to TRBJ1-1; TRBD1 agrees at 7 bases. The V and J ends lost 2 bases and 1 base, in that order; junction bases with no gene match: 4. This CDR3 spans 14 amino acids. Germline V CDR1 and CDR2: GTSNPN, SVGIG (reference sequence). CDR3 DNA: TGTGCCTGGAGTCATAACAGGGGGAACACTGAAGCTTTCTTT. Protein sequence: CAWSHNRGNTEAFF.

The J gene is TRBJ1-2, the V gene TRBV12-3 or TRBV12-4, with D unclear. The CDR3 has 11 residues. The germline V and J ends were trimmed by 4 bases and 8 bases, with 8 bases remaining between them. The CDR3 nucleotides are TGTGCCAGCAGTTCCCCTAGCGGCTACACCTTC. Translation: CASSSPSGYTF.

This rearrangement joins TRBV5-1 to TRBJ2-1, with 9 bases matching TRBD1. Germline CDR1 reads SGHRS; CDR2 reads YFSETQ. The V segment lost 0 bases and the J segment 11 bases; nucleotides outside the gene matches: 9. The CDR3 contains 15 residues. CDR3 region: CASSLDRTGVDKQFF. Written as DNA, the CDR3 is TGCGCCAGCAGCTTGGACAGGACAGGGGTAGATAAGCAGTTCTTC.

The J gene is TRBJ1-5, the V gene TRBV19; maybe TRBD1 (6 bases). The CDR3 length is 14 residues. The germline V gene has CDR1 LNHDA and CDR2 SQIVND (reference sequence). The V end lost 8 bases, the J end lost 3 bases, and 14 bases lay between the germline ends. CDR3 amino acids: CASRAGAFNQPQHF. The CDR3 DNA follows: TGTGCCAGTCGGGCAGGGGCTTTCAATCAGCCCCAGCATTTT.

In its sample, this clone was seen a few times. The CDR3 loop is CASSLSARGNYGYTF. CDR3 DNA sequence: TGTGCCAGCAGTTTATCTGCCAGGGGGAACTATGGCTACACCTTC. The chain joins TRBV28 to TRBJ1-2; 7 nucleotides agree with TRBD1. V trimming: 1 base; J trimming: 2 bases; junction bases outside the gene matches: 4. Germline loops: CDR1 MDHEN, CDR2 SYDVKM. The CDR3 has 15 residues.

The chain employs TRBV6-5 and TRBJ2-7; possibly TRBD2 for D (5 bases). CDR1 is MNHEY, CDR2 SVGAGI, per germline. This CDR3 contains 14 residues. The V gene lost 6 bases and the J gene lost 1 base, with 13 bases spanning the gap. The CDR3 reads CASSRTRPSYEQYF. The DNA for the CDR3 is TGTGCCAGCAGCCGGACTCGCCCTTCCTACGAGCAGTACTTC.

The CDR3 reads CASSLAGGDEQYF. The CDR3 DNA reads TGTGCCAGCAGCCTGGCAGGGGGCGACGAGCAGTACTTC. The genes are TRBV6-5 and TRBJ2-7, with 8 bases fitting TRBD1. The germline V gene has CDR1 MNHEY and CDR2 SVGAGI. The CDR3 sequence is 13 residues long. The V and J ends lost 6 bases and 5 bases, in that order; junction bases with no gene match: 6.

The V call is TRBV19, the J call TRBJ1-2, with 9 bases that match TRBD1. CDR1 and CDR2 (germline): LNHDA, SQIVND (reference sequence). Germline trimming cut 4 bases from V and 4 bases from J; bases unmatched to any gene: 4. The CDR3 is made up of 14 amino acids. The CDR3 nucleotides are TGTGCCAGTAGTAGGGGACAGGGTCCCTATGGCTACACCTTC. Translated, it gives CASSRGQGPYGYTF. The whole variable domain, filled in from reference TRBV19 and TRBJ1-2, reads DGGITQSPKYLFRKEGQNVTLSCEQNLNHDAMYWYRQDPGQGLRLIYYSQIVNDFQKGDIAEGYSVSREKKESFPLTVTSAQKNPTAFYLCASSRGQGPYGYTFGSGTRLTVV.

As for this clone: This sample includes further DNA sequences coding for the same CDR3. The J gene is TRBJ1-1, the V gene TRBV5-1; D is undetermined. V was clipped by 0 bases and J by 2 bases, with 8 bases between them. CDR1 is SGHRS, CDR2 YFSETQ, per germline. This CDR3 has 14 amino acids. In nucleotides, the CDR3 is TGCGCCAGCAGCTTGGATGCAGGAAACACTGAAGCTTTCTTT. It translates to CASSLDAGNTEAFF. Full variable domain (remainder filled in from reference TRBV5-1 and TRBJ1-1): KAGVTQTPRYLIKTRGQQVTLSCSPISGHRSVSWYQQTPGQGLQFLFEYFSETQRNKGNFPGRFSGRQFSNSRSEMNVSTLELGDSALYLCASSLDAGNTEAFFGQGTRLTVV.

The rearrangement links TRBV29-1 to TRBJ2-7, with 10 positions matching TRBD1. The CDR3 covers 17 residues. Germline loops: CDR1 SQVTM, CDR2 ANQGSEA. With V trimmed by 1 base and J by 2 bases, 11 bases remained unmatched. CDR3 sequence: CSVEALSLGQGAYEQYF. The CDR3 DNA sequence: TGCAGCGTTGAAGCACTGAGTTTAGGACAGGGGGCCTACGAGCAGTACTTC.

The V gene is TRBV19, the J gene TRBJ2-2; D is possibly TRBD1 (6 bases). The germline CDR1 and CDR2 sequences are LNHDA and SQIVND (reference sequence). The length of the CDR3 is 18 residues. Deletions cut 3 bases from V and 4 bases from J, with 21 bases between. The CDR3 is CASSIRVNRARTTGELFF. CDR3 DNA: TGTGCCAGTAGTATTAGGGTAAACAGGGCCCGAACCACCGGGGAGCTGTTTTTT.

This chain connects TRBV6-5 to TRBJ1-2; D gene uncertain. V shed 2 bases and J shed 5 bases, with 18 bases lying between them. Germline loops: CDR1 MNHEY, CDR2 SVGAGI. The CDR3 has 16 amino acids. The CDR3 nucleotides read TGTGCCAGCAGTTACGGCGAGACACGAAACCTATATGGCTACACCTTC. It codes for CASSYGETRNLYGYTF.

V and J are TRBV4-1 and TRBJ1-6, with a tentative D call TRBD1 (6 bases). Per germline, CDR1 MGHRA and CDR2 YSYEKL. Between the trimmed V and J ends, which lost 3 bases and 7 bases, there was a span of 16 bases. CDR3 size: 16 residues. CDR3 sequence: CASSQQGRGSNSPLHF. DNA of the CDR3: TGCGCCAGCAGCCAGCAGGGGCGCGGGTCGAATTCACCCCTCCACTTT.

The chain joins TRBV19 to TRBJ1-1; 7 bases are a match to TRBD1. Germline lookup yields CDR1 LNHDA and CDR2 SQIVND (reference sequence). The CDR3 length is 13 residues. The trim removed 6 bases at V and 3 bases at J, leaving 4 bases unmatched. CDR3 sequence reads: CASRSQGDTEAFF. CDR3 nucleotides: TGTGCCAGTAGATCCCAGGGGGACACTGAAGCTTTCTTT. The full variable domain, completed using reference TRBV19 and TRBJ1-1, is DGGITQSPKYLFRKEGQNVTLSCEQNLNHDAMYWYRQDPGQGLRLIYYSQIVNDFQKGDIAEGYSVSREKKESFPLTVTSAQKNPTAFYLCASRSQGDTEAFFGQGTRLTVV.